One and the same sample provided the 21 T cell receptor beta chains below, sequenced in a study of post-analysis software for immune sequencing data (dated by TCRdb to the mid-2010s). Broader findings and caveats from the paper: Roughly 5 TRBV segments, including TRBV5-6, TRBV5-1 and TRBV20-1, were significantly more frequent in patients than controls.

Their antigen targets remain unknown. The receptor library was made with PCR. The instrument given in TCRdb is Illumina HiSeq 2500. Unique molecular identifiers were incorporated into TCR beta cDNA libraries to reduce PCR and sequencing biases. TCRdb reworked the public reads: Q25 trimming with fastp, MiXCR clone assembly, productive beta chains retained. Rows with one shared CDR3 protein collapse into an entry with the most common genes and DNA. The sample profile shows roughly 670,000 distinct CDR3 sequences; around 60% of them were found once. The top ten constitute 11% of the sample. The sequenced sample consisted of blood. The receptors here all came from a girl aged 2 to 9 with multiple sclerosis.

The chain combines TRBV20-1 with TRBJ2-7; 10 bases are shared with TRBD2. The CDR3 runs 14 residues. The junction had 3 bases not matched to a gene; V was cut back by 2 bases and J by 2 bases. In germline, CDR1 is DFQATT, CDR2 SNEGSKA (reference sequence). The CDR3 sequence is CSARKAGGTYEQYF. CDR3 DNA sequence: TGCAGTGCTAGAAAAGCGGGGGGGACCTACGAGCAGTACTTC.

The DNA of the CDR3 is TGTGCCAGCAGCTTCCCCAGGGGAAAGGGGAACACTGAAGCTTTCTTT. Its protein product is CASSFPRGKGNTEAFF. The chain employs TRBV7-9 and TRBJ1-1; weak D call: TRBD1 (6 bases). The V end was cut by 3 bases, the J end by 1 base, with 15 bases between. There are 16 residues in the CDR3. Germline-derived CDR1 and CDR2 are SEHNR and FQNEAQ (reference sequence).

The chain joins TRBV20-1 to TRBJ2-3; 10 bases are shared with TRBD2. Germline CDR1 DFQATT, CDR2 SNEGSKA (reference sequence). V lost 6 bases to trimming and J lost 6 bases; unmatched junction nucleotides: 12. The CDR3 has 15 amino acids. The CDR3 sequence is CSAMKRGGSTDTQYF. CDR3 in DNA: TGCAGTGCGATGAAGCGGGGGGGTTCCACGGATACGCAGTATTTT.

The CDR3 region has the DNA TGCGCCAGCAGCCGAAACGGGGTAGTCCGAAATGAGCAGTTCTTC. Translating gives CASSRNGVVRNEQFF. The chain joins TRBV5-1 to TRBJ2-1; D is possibly TRBD2 (5 bases). CDR3 length equals 15 residues. Germline-derived CDR1 and CDR2 are SGHRS and YFSETQ. V lost 4 bases and J lost 7, with 18 bases in between.

CDR3 residues: CSVGEPHYEQYF. Here the CDR3 DNA reads TGCAGCGTGGGGGAGCCCCACTACGAGCAGTACTTC. The chain couples TRBV29-1 to TRBJ2-7; D tentatively reads TRBD1 or TRBD2 (5 bases each). Per the germline V gene, CDR1 is SQVTM and CDR2 is ANQGSEA. The CDR3 has 12 residues. The V gene lost 6 bases and the J gene lost 3 bases, with 12 bases spanning the gap.

This clonotype was detected a few times. V gene TRBV4-3 combines with J gene TRBJ1-2, with a tentative D call TRBD1 (6 bases). The CDR3 spans 15 residues. V gave up 0 bases and J gave up 7 bases, with 15 bases separating them. Germline CDR1 is LGHNA and CDR2 is YSLEER. The CDR3 region is CASSQEGQRGGGYTF. For the CDR3, the DNA is TGCGCCAGCAGCCAAGAGGGGCAGCGAGGGGGTGGCTACACCTTC.

This clonotype has just a few counts. The chain carries TRBV10-2 and TRBJ2-7; TRBD1 might be the D (5 bases). The CDR3 totals 15 residues. Germline CDR1 WSHSY, CDR2 SAAADI. The ends were cut back, 0 bases at V and 4 bases at J, with 13 bases in the middle. As DNA, the CDR3 is TGCGCCAGCAGTGAGTCGGCAGGGCGCAGGTACGAGCAGTACTTC. As protein: CASSESAGRRYEQYF.

CDR3 amino acids: CATDSNQPQHF. The CDR3 bases are TGTGCCACGGATAGCAATCAGCCCCAGCATTTT. The chain is built from TRBV14 and TRBJ1-5; unclear D gene. Germline CDR1 is SGHDN and CDR2 is FVKESK. With 10 bases removed from V and 0 bases from J, the gap between germline ends came to 4 bases. The CDR3 extends over 11 amino acids.

The chain couples TRBV7-2 to TRBJ2-7; TRBD1 or TRBD2 may be the D gene (5 bases each). The CDR3 sequence is 16 residues long. Trimming cost V 2 bases and J 2 bases, with 16 bases left between them. Germline CDR1 and CDR2: SGHTA and FQGNSA. CDR3 in amino acids: CASSLRSGPPPYEQYF. As DNA, the CDR3 is TGTGCCAGCAGCTTACGATCGGGACCACCACCCTACGAGCAGTACTTC. The entire variable domain, with the rest obtained from reference TRBV7-2 and TRBJ2-7, is as follows: GAGVSQSPSNKVTEKGKDVELRCDPISGHTALYWYRQSLGQGLEFLIYFQGNSAPDKSGLPSDRFSAERTGGSVSTLTIQRTQQEDSAVYLCASSLRSGPPPYEQYFGPGTRLTVT.

This chain uses TRBV27 with TRBJ1-1; TRBD1 matches 9 bases. V was pared by 5 bases and J by 4 bases, with 11 bases of the junction left unmatched. The CDR3 spans 16 residues. The germline gives CDR1 MNHEY, CDR2 SMNVEV (reference sequence). CDR3 sequence (DNA): TGTGCCAGCAGTGCCATAACAGGGGGCGTGGTCACTGAAGCTTTCTTT. This sequence encodes CASSAITGGVVTEAFF.

CDR3 nucleotide sequence: TGCAGCGTTCCTGTGGGACACCGCACAGATACGCAGTATTTT. As protein: CSVPVGHRTDTQYF. The chain joins TRBV29-1 to TRBJ2-3; TRBD1 is a possible D gene (6 bases). With 5 bases removed from V and 1 base from J, the gap between germline ends came to 13 bases. Germline V CDR1 and CDR2: SQVTM, ANQGSEA. This CDR3 has 14 residues.

The chain has TRBV7-3 and TRBJ2-2; D remains ambiguous. Germline V gene data show CDR1 as SGHTA and CDR2 as FQGTGA. The CDR3 loop spans 13 amino acids. The V and J ends lost 6 bases and 2 bases respectively, with 7 bases between them. The CDR3 DNA sequence: TGTGCCAGCAGTAGCAGCAACACCGGGGAGCTGTTTTTT. It encodes CASSSSNTGELFF.

The chain uses TRBV28 and TRBJ2-7; either TRBD1 or TRBD2 may supply D (5 bases each). This CDR3 comprises 12 residues. The ends were cut back, 11 bases at V and 4 bases at J, with 15 bases in the middle. Germline lookup yields CDR1 MDHEN and CDR2 SYDVKM. CDR3 DNA: TGTGCCTCAACTTCCGAGGGGTACGAGCAGTACTTC. Encoded protein: CASTSEGYEQYF.

In the case of this clonotype: A read error may produce the germline difference seen at one junction end. The V call is TRBV12-3 or TRBV12-4, the J call TRBJ2-2; 7 bases map to TRBD2. CDR3 length equals 17 residues. CDR3 bases: TGTGCCAGCAGTTTGTATGGGGGAGGGCCGGTCACCGGGGAGCGGTTTTTT. Translated, it gives CASSLYGGGPVTGERFF.

This clonotype was observed a handful of times. The chain carries TRBV5-5 and TRBJ2-7; TRBD2 is a possible D gene (5 bases). CDR3 length: 17 residues. Trimming shortened V by 0 bases and J by 3 bases, and 19 bases separated the two germline ends. From germline, CDR1 is SGHKS and CDR2 YYEKEE (reference sequence). The DNA of the CDR3 is TGTGCCAGCAGCTTGGTTCAGGACTCCTACCCTAACTACGAGCAGTACTTC. As protein: CASSLVQDSYPNYEQYF.

The chain recombines TRBV30 with TRBJ2-6, with D possibly matching TRBD1 (5 bases). The germline V gene encodes CDR1 GTSNPN and CDR2 SVGIG (reference sequence). Between the trimmed V and J ends, which lost 5 bases and 4 bases, there was a span of 15 bases. CDR3 size: 15 residues. The CDR3 here is CAWGPQGPGANVLTF. Written as DNA, the CDR3 is TGTGCCTGGGGACCTCAGGGTCCCGGGGCCAACGTCCTGACTTTC. Variable domain in full (rest from reference TRBV30 and TRBJ2-6): SQTIHQWPATLVQPVGSPLSLECTVEGTSNPNLYWYRQAAGRGLQLLFYSVGIGQISSEVPQNLSASRPQDRQFILSSKKLLLSDSGFYLCAWGPQGPGANVLTFGAGSRLTVL.

This sequence joins TRBV5-1 and TRBJ2-3; D ambiguous. V dropped 1 base and J dropped 5 bases, with 8 bases sitting between them. The CDR3 sequence is 13 residues long. Per the germline V gene, CDR1 is SGHRS and CDR2 is YFSETQ. The CDR3 spells CASSLPILDTQYF. The CDR3 nucleotides are TGCGCCAGCAGCTTGCCGATTCTAGATACGCAGTATTTT.

This chain uses TRBV25-1 with TRBJ2-3, with D possibly matching TRBD1 (5 bases). V lost 2 bases and J lost 0, with 12 bases in between. This CDR3 comprises 16 residues. The V gene's germline CDR1 is MGHDK and CDR2 SYGVNS. CDR3 DNA sequence: TGTGCCAGCAGTGAAGGGGCAGGCTCTAGCACAGATACGCAGTATTTT. Amino acids: CASSEGAGSSTDTQYF. The whole variable domain, remainder taken from reference TRBV25-1 and TRBJ2-3, is EADIYQTPRYLVIGTGKKITLECSQTMGHDKMYWYQQDPGMELHLIHYSYGVNSTEKGDLSSESTVSRIRTEHFPLTLESARPSHTSQYLCASSEGAGSSTDTQYFGPGTRLTVL.

This clonotype turned up a few times. The chain has TRBV12-3 or TRBV12-4 and TRBJ2-1; possible D gene TRBD2, 6 bases. This CDR3 comprises 15 residues. V was clipped by 5 bases and J by 5 bases, with 16 bases between them. This CDR3 reads CASSGREIVNNEQFF. CDR3 nucleotides: TGTGCCAGCAGTGGCCGGGAGATTGTCAACAATGAGCAGTTCTTC.

The chain carries TRBV12-3 or TRBV12-4 and TRBJ2-7, with 8 nucleotides matching TRBD1. The J call may be in error: the DNA end matches TRBJ2-5 better. There are 14 residues in the CDR3. The CDR3 sequence: CASRPRTGKETQYF. The DNA for the CDR3 is TGTGCCAGCAGGCCTCGGACAGGGAAAGAGACCCAGTACTTC.

The rearrangement links TRBV20-1 to TRBJ2-1, with 7 nucleotides matching TRBD1. The V and J ends lost 0 bases and 7 bases, in that order; junction bases with no gene match: 9. Germline lookup yields CDR1 DFQATT and CDR2 SNEGSKA (reference sequence). This CDR3 has 15 amino acids. The CDR3 sequence is CSARDVYGRGNEQFF. The CDR3 bases are TGCAGTGCTAGAGATGTTTACGGCAGGGGGAATGAGCAGTTCTTC.